This TCR beta chain was recovered during a study of shared T cell receptors in the human thymus. Clones were sequenced by immunoSEQ multiplex PCR, and TCRdb holds only the in-frame ones, with some missing. The sample includes more than 300,000 clones, 85% to 95% of them seen just once. CDR1 is SGHTA, CDR2 FQGNSA, per germline. J gave up 5 bases and V 4 bases, and 16 bases lay outside the gene matches. The CDR3 has 19 amino acids. This TCR was sampled from a human donor. What was sequenced was thymocytes. This chain joins TRBV7-2 and TRBJ2-5; 13 bases fit TRBD2. The CDR3 DNA is TGTGCCAGCAGCTCTCCTCCGAAGGGGACTAGCGGGAACGGGGAGACCCAGTACTTC. It is translated as CASSSPPKGTSGNGETQYF. Full variable domain (missing parts from reference TRBV7-2 and TRBJ2-5): GAGVSQSPSNKVTEKGKDVELRCDPISGHTALYWYRQSLGQGLEFLIYFQGNSAPDKSGLPSDRFSAERTGGSVSTLTIQRTQQEDSAVYLCASSSPPKGTSGNGETQYFGPGTRLLVL.